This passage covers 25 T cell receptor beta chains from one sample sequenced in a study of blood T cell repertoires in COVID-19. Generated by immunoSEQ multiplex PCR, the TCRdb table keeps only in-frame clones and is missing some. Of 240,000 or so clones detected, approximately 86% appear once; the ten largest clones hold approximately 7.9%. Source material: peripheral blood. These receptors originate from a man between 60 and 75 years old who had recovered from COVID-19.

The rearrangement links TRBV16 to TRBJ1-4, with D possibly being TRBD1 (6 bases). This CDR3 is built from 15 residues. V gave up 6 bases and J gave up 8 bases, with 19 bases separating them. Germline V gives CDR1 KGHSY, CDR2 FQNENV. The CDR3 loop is CASRFGRAGAEKLFF. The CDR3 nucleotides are TGTGCCAGCAGATTTGGAAGGGCAGGGGCGGAAAAACTGTTTTTT.

DNA of the CDR3: TGTGCCAGCAGTCTACCGGGCACCGGGGAGCTGTTTTTT. Protein product: CASSLPGTGELFF. The rearrangement uses TRBV6-5 and TRBJ2-2; no firm D call. V was cut by 5 bases and J by 4 bases, with 8 bases left in between. The CDR3 runs to 13 residues. Germline V CDR1 and CDR2: MNHEY, SVGAGI.

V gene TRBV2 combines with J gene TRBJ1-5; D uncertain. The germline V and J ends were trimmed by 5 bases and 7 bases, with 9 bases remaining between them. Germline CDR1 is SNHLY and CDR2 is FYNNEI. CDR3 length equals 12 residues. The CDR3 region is CASSYSWQPQHF. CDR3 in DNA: TGTGCCAGCAGTTACAGCTGGCAGCCCCAGCATTTT.

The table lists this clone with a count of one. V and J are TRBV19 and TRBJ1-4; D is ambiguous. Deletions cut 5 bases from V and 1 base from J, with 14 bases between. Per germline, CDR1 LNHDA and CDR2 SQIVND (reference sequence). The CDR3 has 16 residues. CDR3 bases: TGTGCCAGTAGTCGACGGGGTGGTAGAACTAATGAAAAACTGTTTTTT. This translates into CASSRRGGRTNEKLFF. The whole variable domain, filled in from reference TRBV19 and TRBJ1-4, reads DGGITQSPKYLFRKEGQNVTLSCEQNLNHDAMYWYRQDPGQGLRLIYYSQIVNDFQKGDIAEGYSVSREKKESFPLTVTSAQKNPTAFYLCASSRRGGRTNEKLFFGSGTQLSVL.

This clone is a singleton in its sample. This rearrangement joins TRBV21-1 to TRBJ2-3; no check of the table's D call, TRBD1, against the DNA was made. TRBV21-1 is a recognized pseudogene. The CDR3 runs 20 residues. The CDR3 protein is CASSTGGTTGGDVGTDTQYF. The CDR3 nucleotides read TGTGCCAGCAGCACCGGAGGGACGACAGGGGGCGACGTGGGCACAGATACGCAGTATTTT.

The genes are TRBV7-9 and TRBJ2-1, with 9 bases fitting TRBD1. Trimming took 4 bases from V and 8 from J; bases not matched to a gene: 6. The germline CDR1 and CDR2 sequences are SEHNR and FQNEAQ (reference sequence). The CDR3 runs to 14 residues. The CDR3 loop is CASSSGQGRHEQFF. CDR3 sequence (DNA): TGTGCCAGCAGCTCGGGACAGGGAAGACATGAGCAGTTCTTC.

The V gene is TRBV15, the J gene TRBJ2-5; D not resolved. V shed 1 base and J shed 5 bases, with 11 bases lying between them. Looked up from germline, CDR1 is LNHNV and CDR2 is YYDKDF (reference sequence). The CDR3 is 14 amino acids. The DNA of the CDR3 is TGTGCCACCAGCAGAGTGGGCAACTCGGAGACCCAGTACTTC. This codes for CATSRVGNSETQYF. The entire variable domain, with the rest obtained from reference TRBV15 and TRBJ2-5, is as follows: DAMVIQNPRYQVTQFGKPVTLSCSQTLNHNVMYWYQQKSSQAPKLLFHYYDKDFNNEADTPDNFQSRRPNTSFCFLDIRSPGLGDTAMYLCATSRVGNSETQYFGPGTRLLVL.

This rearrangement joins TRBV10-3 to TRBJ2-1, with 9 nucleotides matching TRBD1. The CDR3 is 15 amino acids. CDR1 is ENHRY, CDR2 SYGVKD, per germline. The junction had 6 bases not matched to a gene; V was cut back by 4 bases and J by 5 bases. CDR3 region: CAISGLGQGNNEQFF. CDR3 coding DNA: TGTGCCATCAGTGGTTTGGGACAGGGCAACAATGAGCAGTTCTTC.

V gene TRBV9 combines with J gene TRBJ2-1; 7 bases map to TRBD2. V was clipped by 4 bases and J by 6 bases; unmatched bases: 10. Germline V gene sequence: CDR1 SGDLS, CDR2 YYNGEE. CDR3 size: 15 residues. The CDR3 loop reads CASSRGGGEANEQFF. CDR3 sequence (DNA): TGTGCCAGCAGCAGAGGTGGGGGGGAAGCCAATGAGCAGTTCTTC.

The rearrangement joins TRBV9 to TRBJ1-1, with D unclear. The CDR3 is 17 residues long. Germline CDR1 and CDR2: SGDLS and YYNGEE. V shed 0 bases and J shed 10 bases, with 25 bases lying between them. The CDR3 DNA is TGTGCCAGCAGCGTAGCCGGGGTAAAAGGGTCTACAAAGGGAGCTTTCTTT. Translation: CASSVAGVKGSTKGAFF.

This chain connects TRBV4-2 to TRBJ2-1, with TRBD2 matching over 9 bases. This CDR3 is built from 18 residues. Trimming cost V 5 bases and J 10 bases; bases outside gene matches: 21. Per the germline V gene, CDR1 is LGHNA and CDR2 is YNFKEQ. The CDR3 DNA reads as TGTGCCAGCAGCTTGCGCCACTCTACGGGCGGGGGGGACCGGGAGCAGTTCTTC. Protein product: CASSLRHSTGGGDREQFF.

The CDR3 protein is CASSLEQGKYGYTF. In DNA, the CDR3 is TGCGCCAGCAGCTTGGAGCAGGGGAAATATGGCTACACCTTC. J is TRBJ1-2 and V is TRBV5-1; D possibly corresponds to TRBD1 (6 bases). Germline CDR1 and CDR2: SGHRS and YFSETQ. The length of the CDR3 is 14 residues. V lost 0 bases to trimming and J lost 5 bases, with 11 bases between them.

This CDR3 reads CASSRFTATGELFF. CDR3 bases: TGTGCCAGCAGCCGATTCACAGCCACCGGGGAGCTGTTTTTT. The V call is TRBV3-1 (or the pseudogene TRBV3-2), the J call TRBJ2-2; no firm D call. The CDR3 runs to 14 residues. CDR1 is LGHDT and CDR2 is YNNKEL in the germline V gene (reference sequence). V lost 4 bases, J lost 4 bases, and 10 bases lay in between.

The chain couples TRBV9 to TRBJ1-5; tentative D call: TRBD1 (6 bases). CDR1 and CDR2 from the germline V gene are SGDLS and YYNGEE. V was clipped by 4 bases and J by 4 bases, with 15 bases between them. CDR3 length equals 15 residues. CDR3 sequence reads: CASSTDGTLNQPQHF. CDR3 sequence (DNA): TGTGCCAGCAGCACCGACGGGACATTGAATCAGCCCCAGCATTTT.

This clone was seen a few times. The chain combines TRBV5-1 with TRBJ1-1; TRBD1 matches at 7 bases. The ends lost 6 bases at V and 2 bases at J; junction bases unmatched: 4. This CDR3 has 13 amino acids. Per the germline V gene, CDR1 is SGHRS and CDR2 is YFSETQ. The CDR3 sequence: CASTGQVNTEAFF. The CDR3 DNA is TGCGCCAGCACCGGACAGGTCAACACTGAAGCTTTCTTT.

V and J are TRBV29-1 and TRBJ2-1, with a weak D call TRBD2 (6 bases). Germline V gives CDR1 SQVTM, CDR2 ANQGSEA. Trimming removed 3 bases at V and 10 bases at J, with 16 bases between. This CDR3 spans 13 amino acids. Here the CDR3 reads CSVDPTLGREQFF. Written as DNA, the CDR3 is TGCAGCGTTGACCCCACCCTGGGGAGGGAGCAGTTCTTC.

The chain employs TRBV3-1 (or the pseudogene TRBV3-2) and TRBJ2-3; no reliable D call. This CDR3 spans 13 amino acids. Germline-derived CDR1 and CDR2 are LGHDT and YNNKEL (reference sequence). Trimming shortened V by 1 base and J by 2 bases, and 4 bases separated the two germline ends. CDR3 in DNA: TGTGCCAGCAGCCAAGTCTTCACAGATACGCAGTATTTT. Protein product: CASSQVFTDTQYF.

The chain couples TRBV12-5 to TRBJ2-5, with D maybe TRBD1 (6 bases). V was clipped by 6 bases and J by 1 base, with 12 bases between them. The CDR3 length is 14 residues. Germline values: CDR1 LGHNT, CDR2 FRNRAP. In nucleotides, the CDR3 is TGTGCTAGTGGACAGGGCTTTACCCAAGAGACCCAGTACTTC. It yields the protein CASGQGFTQETQYF.

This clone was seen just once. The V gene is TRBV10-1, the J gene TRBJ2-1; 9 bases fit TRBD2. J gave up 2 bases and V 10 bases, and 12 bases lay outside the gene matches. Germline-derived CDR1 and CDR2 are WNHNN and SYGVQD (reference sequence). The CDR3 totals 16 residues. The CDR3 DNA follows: TGCGCCACCGCACAATTAGCGGGGGACGCCTACAATGAGCAGTTCTTC. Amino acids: CATAQLAGDAYNEQFF.

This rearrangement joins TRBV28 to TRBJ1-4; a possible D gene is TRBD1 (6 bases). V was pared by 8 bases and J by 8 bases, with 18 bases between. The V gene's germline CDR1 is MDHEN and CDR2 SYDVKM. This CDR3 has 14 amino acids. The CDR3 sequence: CASQDSQQVEKLFF. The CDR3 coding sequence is TGTGCCAGCCAGGACAGCCAGCAGGTGGAAAAACTGTTTTTT.

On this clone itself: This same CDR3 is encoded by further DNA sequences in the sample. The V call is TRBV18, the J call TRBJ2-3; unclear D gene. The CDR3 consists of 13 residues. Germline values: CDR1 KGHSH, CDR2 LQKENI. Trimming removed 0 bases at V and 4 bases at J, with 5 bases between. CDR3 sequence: CASSPPGADTQYF. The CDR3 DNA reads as TGTGCCAGCTCACCACCGGGCGCAGATACGCAGTATTTT.

The CDR3 DNA follows: TGTGCCAGCAGTGAAAGCACAAGGCGGTACTACGAGCAGTACGTC. The encoded protein is CASSESTRRYYEQYV. The rearrangement links TRBV6-1 to TRBJ2-7; no firm D call. V was shortened by 2 bases and J by 3 bases, with 14 bases between the two germline ends. The CDR3 length is 15 residues. Germline V CDR1 and CDR2: MNHNS, SASEGT.

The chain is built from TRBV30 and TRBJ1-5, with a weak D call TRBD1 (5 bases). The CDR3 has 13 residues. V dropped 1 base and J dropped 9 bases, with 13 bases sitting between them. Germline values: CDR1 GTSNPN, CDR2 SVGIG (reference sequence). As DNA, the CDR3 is TGTGCCTGGAGTGAAGGAGCCGGGGGGCCCCAGCATTTT. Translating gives CAWSEGAGGPQHF.

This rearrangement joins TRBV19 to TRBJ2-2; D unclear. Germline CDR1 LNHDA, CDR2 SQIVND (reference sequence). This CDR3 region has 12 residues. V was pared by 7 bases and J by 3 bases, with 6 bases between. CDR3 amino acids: CASTGHTGELFF. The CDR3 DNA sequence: TGTGCCAGTACAGGTCACACCGGGGAGCTGTTTTTT.

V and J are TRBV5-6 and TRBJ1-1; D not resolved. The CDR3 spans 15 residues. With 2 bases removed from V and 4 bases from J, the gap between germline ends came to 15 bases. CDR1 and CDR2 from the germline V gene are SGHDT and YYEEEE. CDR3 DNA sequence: TGTGCCAGCAGCTTAGCCGGGCCGGGAGGCACTGAAGCTTTCTTT. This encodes CASSLAGPGGTEAFF.